This TCR beta chain was captured in a study of cytomegalovirus exposure and HLA in healthy donors. As for the study in general: Around 200 million T cells yielded more than 90 million unique TCR beta sequences, as an earlier analysis found.

Trimming left V 1 base short and J 7 bases short, with 17 bases between. CDR1 and CDR2 (germline): SGHNT, YENEEA. CDR3 length equals 16 residues. The PCR contained 60 Vbeta and 13 Jbeta primers. Assay: immunoSEQ multiplex PCR; the TCRdb copy retains only in-frame clones and omits some. The table shows about 170,000 clones, with approximately 67% occurring only once. The specimen was PBMCs. V and J are TRBV11-3 and TRBJ2-1; perhaps TRBD2 as D (5 bases). The receptor was isolated from a man in his forties in good health and CMV-seronegative. The CDR3 reads CASSLGQRERGNEQFF. Written as DNA, the CDR3 is TGTGCCAGCAGCTTAGGCCAGCGAGAGCGCGGGAATGAGCAGTTCTTC.